This T cell receptor beta chain appears in the sequencing data of a study of shared clonotypes between healthy human individuals. Study at large: For every donor, three CD4 naive, three CD4 memory, two CD8 naive and one CD8 memory plates were used. Study observations and caveats: Naive subsets, compared against memory subsets, generally had larger estimated richness values.

Trimming left V 3 bases short and J 5 bases short, with 18 bases between. The CDR3 loop spans 15 amino acids. Germline lookup yields CDR1 SGHTS and CDR2 YDEGEE. On this clone: Its antigen is undetermined.

It was CD45RO-negative cells, positively selected for CCR7, that made up naive CD8 cells, with terminally differentiated effector memory CD45RA+ cells excluded. Each subset's genomic DNA was split evenly across several immunoSEQ plates. Method: immunoSEQ multiplex PCR; TCRdb's copy keeps in-frame clones and lacks some. The data hold 2 million to 2.5 million clones, with more than 85% observed a single time. This chain links TRBV5-8 with TRBJ2-7, with a tentative D call TRBD1 (6 bases). Sequenced material: naive CD8+ T cells from PBMCs. The clonotype was recovered from a man aged 18 to 30 in good health. Some clones in this sample may be carry-over from other donors' samples. The CDR3 nucleotides read TGTGCCAGCAGCTGGGGGCAAGGGTGGGGCGACGAGCAGTACTTC. Translating gives CASSWGQGWGDEQYF.